The 10 T cell receptor beta chains reported below all come from one sample, sequenced in a study of cytomegalovirus exposure and HLA in healthy donors. Clones were read by immunoSEQ multiplex PCR, and TCRdb kept only the in-frame ones, dropping some. The sample gives some 110,000 clones, 70% to 90% of which show up once; approximately 4% is in the top ten. Specimen: PBMCs. These receptors came from a woman aged 18 to 35 in good health and CMV-seropositive.

This chain connects TRBV5-1 to TRBJ2-3, with D possibly matching TRBD1 (6 bases). The V end was cut by 0 bases, the J end by 1 base, with 21 bases between. This CDR3 region has 19 residues. Germline CDR1 SGHRS, CDR2 YFSETQ. CDR3 sequence (DNA): TGCGCCAGCAGCTTGGGAACCGGGACAATGGCCTGGGGCACAGATACGCAGTATTTT. Translation: CASSLGTGTMAWGTDTQYF.

This clone was found once. The chain recombines TRBV15 with TRBJ1-1; perhaps TRBD1 as D (6 bases). Trimming shortened V by 0 bases and J by 5 bases, and 7 bases separated the two germline ends. The CDR3 is 13 amino acids. Germline-derived CDR1 and CDR2 are LNHNV and YYDKDF (reference sequence). The CDR3 reads CATSREGGTEAFF. CDR3 coding DNA: TGTGCCACCAGCAGAGAAGGGGGAACTGAAGCTTTCTTT.

V gene TRBV5-6 combines with J gene TRBJ1-2, with D perhaps TRBD1 (5 bases). Germline-derived CDR1 and CDR2 are SGHDT and YYEEEE. This CDR3 has 14 residues. V was clipped by 5 bases and J by 3 bases, with 14 bases between them. CDR3 amino acids: CASRRTSTDYGYTF. The CDR3 DNA follows: TGTGCCAGCAGACGGACATCGACAGACTATGGCTACACCTTC. Full variable domain (remainder filled in from reference TRBV5-6 and TRBJ1-2): DAGVTQSPTHLIKTRGQQVTLRCSPKSGHDTVSWYQQALGQGPQFIFQYYEEEERQRGNFPDRFSGHQFPNYSSELNVNALLLGDSALYLCASRRTSTDYGYTFGSGTRLTVV.

The chain recombines TRBV25-1 with TRBJ2-7; 7 nucleotides agree with TRBD1. The CDR3 is made up of 12 amino acids. J was trimmed by 3 bases and V by 8 bases; bases with no gene match: 4. Per the germline V gene, CDR1 is MGHDK and CDR2 is SYGVNS. DNA of the CDR3: TGTGCCAGCGGTCGGACAGGCTACGAGCAGTACTTC. Residues: CASGRTGYEQYF.

This chain joins TRBV20-1 and TRBJ1-2, with D tentatively TRBD1 (5 bases). Germline V gives CDR1 DFQATT, CDR2 SNEGSKA (reference sequence). The CDR3 is 11 residues long. Trimming removed 1 base at V and 9 bases at J, with 9 bases between. The CDR3 DNA reads as TGCAGTGCTAGAGTGGAGGGACGCTACACCTTC. Its translation: CSARVEGRYTF.

In its sample, this clone was seen once. This chain links TRBV29-1 with TRBJ2-1; tentatively, D is TRBD1 (5 bases). V was clipped by 2 bases and J by 6 bases, with 23 bases between them. This CDR3 contains 17 residues. Germline V gene sequence: CDR1 SQVTM, CDR2 ANQGSEA. The CDR3 DNA reads TGCAGCGTTGAAAAACAGACTTCAGGGAACACGGTCAATGAGCAGTTCTTC. Translating gives CSVEKQTSGNTVNEQFF.

The V gene is TRBV28, the J gene TRBJ1-1; 7 bases fit TRBD1. Germline CDR1 reads MDHEN; CDR2 reads SYDVKM. J was trimmed by 7 bases and V by 5 bases; bases with no gene match: 7. The CDR3 runs 13 residues. The DNA of the CDR3 is TGTGCCAGCAGTGGACAGGAAACATTTGAAGCTTTCTTT. Its protein is CASSGQETFEAFF.

J is TRBJ2-7 and V is TRBV29-1; TRBD1 aligns across 8 bases. V trimming: 3 bases; J trimming: 2 bases; junction bases outside the gene matches: 0. Germline-derived CDR1 and CDR2 are SQVTM and ANQGSEA. The CDR3 spans 12 residues. CDR3 region: CSVEGQAYEQYF. In DNA form, the CDR3 reads TGCAGCGTTGAGGGACAGGCCTACGAGCAGTACTTC.

This rearrangement joins TRBV9 to TRBJ1-5; possible D gene TRBD1, 5 bases. CDR1 is SGDLS and CDR2 is YYNGEE in the germline V gene. Trimming removed 4 bases from V and 0 bases from J, with 14 bases in between. The length of the CDR3 is 16 residues. The CDR3 spells CASSPETEFSNQPQHF. The CDR3, as DNA: TGTGCCAGCAGCCCAGAGACAGAGTTTAGCAATCAGCCCCAGCATTTT.

This clone was detected a few times. The chain carries TRBV9 and TRBJ2-1, with 7 bases identical to TRBD2. The V segment lost 0 bases and the J segment 7 bases; nucleotides outside the gene matches: 13. This CDR3 is 17 amino acids long. Germline V CDR1 and CDR2: SGDLS, YYNGEE. The CDR3 sequence: CASSVDLPAGVQNEQFF. The CDR3, as DNA: TGTGCCAGCAGCGTAGATTTACCGGCGGGAGTGCAAAATGAGCAGTTCTTC.